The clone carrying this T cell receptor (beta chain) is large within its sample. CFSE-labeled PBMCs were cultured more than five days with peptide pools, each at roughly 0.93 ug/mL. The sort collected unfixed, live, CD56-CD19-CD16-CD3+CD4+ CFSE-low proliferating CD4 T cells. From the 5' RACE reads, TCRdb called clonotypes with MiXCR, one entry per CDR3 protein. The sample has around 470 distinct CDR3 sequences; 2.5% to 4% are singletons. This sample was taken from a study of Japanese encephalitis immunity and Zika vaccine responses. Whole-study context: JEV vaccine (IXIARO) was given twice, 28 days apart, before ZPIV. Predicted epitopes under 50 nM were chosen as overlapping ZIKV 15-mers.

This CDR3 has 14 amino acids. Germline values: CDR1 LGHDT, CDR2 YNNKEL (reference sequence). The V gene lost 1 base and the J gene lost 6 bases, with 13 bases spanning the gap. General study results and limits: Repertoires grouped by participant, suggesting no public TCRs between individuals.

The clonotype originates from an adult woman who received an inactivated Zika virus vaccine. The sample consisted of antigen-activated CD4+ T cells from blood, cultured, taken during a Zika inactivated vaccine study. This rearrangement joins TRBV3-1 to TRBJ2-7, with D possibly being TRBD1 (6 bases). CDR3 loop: CASSQVDRSGEQYF. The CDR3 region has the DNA TGTGCCAGCAGCCAAGTCGACAGGTCGGGCGAGCAGTACTTC.